This passage covers 3 T cell receptor beta chains from one sample sequenced in a study of CD8 T cells in Susac syndrome. Reverse transcription of about 0.45 to 1 ug RNA was performed with random hexamers. Using its own MiXCR run on the immunoSEQ multiplex PCR reads, TCRdb lists one record per CDR3 protein. Among about 83,000 distinct CDR3 sequences listed, 95% were seen once. Sequencing was performed on CD8+ T cells from PBMCs. Every receptor here comes from a human donor with Susac syndrome.

The V call is TRBV7-9, the J call TRBJ2-5; TRBD2 is a possible D gene (5 bases). CDR1 and CDR2 (germline): SEHNR, FQNEAQ (reference sequence). CDR3 length equals 13 residues. Trimming pared 5 bases from V and 5 bases from J, leaving 12 bases between. CDR3 loop: CASSEGLAETQYF. DNA of the CDR3: TGTGCCAGCAGCGAGGGATTAGCGGAGACCCAGTACTTC.

The chain combines TRBV29-1 with TRBJ2-5; a weak D match, TRBD2 (5 bases). The V end was cut by 7 bases, the J end by 6 bases, with 18 bases between. CDR3 size: 13 residues. In germline, CDR1 is SQVTM, CDR2 ANQGSEA. CDR3 nucleotide sequence: TGCAGCGCGTGGGCTGGAGAGGGAAAGACCCAGTACTTC. It specifies CSAWAGEGKTQYF.

The chain carries TRBV13 and TRBJ2-2; D perhaps matches TRBD1 (5 bases). Trimming removed 6 bases at V and 4 bases at J, with 9 bases between. Germline V gene lookup returns CDR1 PRHDT and CDR2 FYEKMQ (reference sequence). The CDR3 covers 13 residues. CDR3 bases: TGTGCCAGCAGGCAGGGAAGCACCGGGGAGCTGTTTTTT. Translated, it gives CASRQGSTGELFF. The variable domain in full, with the rest retrieved from reference TRBV13 and TRBJ2-2, is AAGVIQSPRHLIKEKRETATLKCYPIPRHDTVYWYQQGPGQDPQFLISFYEKMQSDKGSIPDRFSAQQFSDYHSELNMSSLELGDSALYFCASRQGSTGELFFGEGSRLTVL.